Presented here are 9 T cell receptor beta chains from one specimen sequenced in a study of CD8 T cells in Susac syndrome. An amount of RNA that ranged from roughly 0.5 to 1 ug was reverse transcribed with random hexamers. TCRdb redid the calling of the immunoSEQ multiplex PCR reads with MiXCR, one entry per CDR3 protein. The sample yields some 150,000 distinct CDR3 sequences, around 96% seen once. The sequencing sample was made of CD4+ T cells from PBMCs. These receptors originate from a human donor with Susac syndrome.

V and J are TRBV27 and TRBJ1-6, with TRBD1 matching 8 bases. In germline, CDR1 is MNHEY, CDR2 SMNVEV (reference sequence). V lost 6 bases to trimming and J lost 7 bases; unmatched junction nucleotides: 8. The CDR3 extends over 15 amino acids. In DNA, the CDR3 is TGTGCCAGCAGGGAAGGGGACAGGCTAAATTCACCCCTCCACTTT. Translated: CASREGDRLNSPLHF.

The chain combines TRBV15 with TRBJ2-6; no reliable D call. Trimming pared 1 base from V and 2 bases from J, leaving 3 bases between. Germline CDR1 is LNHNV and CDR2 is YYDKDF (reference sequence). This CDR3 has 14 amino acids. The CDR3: CATSRGTGANVLTF. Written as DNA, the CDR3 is TGTGCCACCAGCAGAGGGACTGGGGCCAACGTCCTGACTTTC.

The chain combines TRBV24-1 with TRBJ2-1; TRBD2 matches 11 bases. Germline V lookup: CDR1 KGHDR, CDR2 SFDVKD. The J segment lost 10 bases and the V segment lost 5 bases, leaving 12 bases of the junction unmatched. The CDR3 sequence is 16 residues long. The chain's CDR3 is CATSAPGTSGQREQFF. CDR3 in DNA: TGTGCCACCAGTGCCCCTGGGACTAGCGGTCAACGGGAGCAGTTCTTC.

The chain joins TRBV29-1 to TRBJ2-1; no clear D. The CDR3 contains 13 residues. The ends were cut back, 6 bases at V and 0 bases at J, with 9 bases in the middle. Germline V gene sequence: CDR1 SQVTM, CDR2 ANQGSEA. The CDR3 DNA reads TGCAGCGTCACCTCTTTCTCCTACAATGAGCAGTTCTTC. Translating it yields CSVTSFSYNEQFF.

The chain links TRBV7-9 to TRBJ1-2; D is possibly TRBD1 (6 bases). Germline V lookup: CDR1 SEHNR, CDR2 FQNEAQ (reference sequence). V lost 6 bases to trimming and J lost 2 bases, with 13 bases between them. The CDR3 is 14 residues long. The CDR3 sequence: CASSHQGINYGYTF. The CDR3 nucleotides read TGTGCCAGCAGTCACCAGGGGATCAACTATGGCTACACCTTC.

The CDR3 DNA reads TGCAGCGCCGGGGGGCCCGCGGCAGATACGCAGTATTTT. This sequence encodes CSAGGPAADTQYF. The V and J genes are TRBV29-1 and TRBJ2-3, with D possibly matching TRBD2 (7 bases). The CDR3 spans 13 residues. Germline lookup yields CDR1 SQVTM and CDR2 ANQGSEA. The V end lost 7 bases, the J end lost 4 bases, and 15 bases lay between the germline ends.

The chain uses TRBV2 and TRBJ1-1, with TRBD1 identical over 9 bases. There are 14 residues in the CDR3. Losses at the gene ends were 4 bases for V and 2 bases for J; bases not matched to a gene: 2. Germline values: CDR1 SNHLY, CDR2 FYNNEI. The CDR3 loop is CASSGTGVNTEAFF. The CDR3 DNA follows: TGTGCCAGCAGTGGGACAGGGGTAAACACTGAAGCTTTCTTT.

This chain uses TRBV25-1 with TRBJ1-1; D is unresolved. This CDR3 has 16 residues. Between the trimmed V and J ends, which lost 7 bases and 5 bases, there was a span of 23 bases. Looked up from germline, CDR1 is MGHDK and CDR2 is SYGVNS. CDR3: CASTQSAALGDTEAFF. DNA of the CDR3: TGTGCCAGCACCCAGTCGGCTGCTTTGGGAGATACTGAAGCTTTCTTT.

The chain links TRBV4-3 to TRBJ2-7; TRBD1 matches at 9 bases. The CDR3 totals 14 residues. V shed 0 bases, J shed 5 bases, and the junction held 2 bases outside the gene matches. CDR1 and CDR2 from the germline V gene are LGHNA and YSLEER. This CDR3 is CASSQEDRGNEQYF. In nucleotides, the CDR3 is TGCGCCAGCAGCCAAGAGGACAGGGGCAACGAGCAGTACTTC.